The 29 T cell receptor beta chains listed next were all sequenced from one sample in a study of blood T cell repertoires in COVID-19 (dated by TCRdb to about 2020). The method was the immunoSEQ multiplex PCR assay. In its TCRdb copy, this immuneACCESS table keeps in-frame sequences only and misses some clones. Where compared with another copy, unresolved V genes explain less than half of these, and the others have no known cause. In this sample the table shows 250,000 to 300,000 clones, just over 90% of which occur a single time. The ten largest make up over 2% of the sample. The specimen sequenced was PBMCs or T cells enriched from blood (not recorded which). Receptor source: a middle-aged woman with acute COVID-19.

The V and J genes are TRBV18 and TRBJ1-6, with D possibly TRBD1 on 6 matching bases. CDR3 length equals 14 residues. Trimming pared 2 bases from V and 4 bases from J, leaving 6 bases between. Per germline, CDR1 KGHSH and CDR2 LQKENI. The CDR3 DNA is TGTGCCAGCTCACCAGGACAGTATAATTCACCCCTCCACTTT. It codes for CASSPGQYNSPLHF.

The chain uses TRBV27 and TRBJ1-5; D possibly corresponds to TRBD1 (5 bases). Trimming shortened V by 2 bases and J by 2 bases, and 10 bases separated the two germline ends. This CDR3 contains 15 residues. Per the germline V gene, CDR1 is MNHEY and CDR2 is SMNVEV (reference sequence). The chain's CDR3 is CASSLRGFGNQPQHF. The CDR3, as DNA: TGTGCCAGCAGTTTACGGGGGTTTGGCAATCAGCCCCAGCATTTT.

The chain joins TRBV7-9 to TRBJ2-1, with D perhaps TRBD2 (5 bases). Germline assignment: CDR1 SEHNR and CDR2 FQNEAQ (reference sequence). The CDR3 extends over 16 amino acids. With 1 base removed from V and 0 bases from J, the gap between germline ends came to 10 bases. The CDR3 nucleotides are TGTGCCAGCAGCTTAGGTTCGGGGAGCTCCTACAATGAGCAGTTCTTC. Its protein product is CASSLGSGSSYNEQFF.

The DNA of the CDR3 is TGTGCCAGCTCACCGAGCGTGAATAAAGTCAACTACGAGCAGTACTTC. Its protein is CASSPSVNKVNYEQYF. This sequence joins TRBV18 and TRBJ2-7; D is unclear. This CDR3 is built from 16 residues. The germline gives CDR1 KGHSH, CDR2 LQKENI. The V and J ends lost 3 bases and 3 bases respectively, with 18 bases between them.

The chain carries TRBV13 and TRBJ1-2, with D possibly matching TRBD1 (5 bases). The CDR3 totals 23 residues. With 4 bases removed from V and 4 bases from J, the gap between germline ends came to 40 bases. CDR1 is PRHDT, CDR2 FYEKMQ, per germline (reference sequence). The CDR3 here is CASSSTAPGSPQGSVRDRYGYTF. CDR3 DNA sequence: TGTGCCAGCAGCTCAACCGCCCCAGGCTCTCCCCAGGGTTCAGTGCGGGATCGCTATGGCTACACCTTC.

This clone showed up just a few times. V gene TRBV19 combines with J gene TRBJ1-4; 8 positions match TRBD1. The CDR3 is 17 residues long. With V trimmed by 2 bases and J by 7 bases, 12 bases remained unmatched. CDR1 and CDR2 from the germline V gene are LNHDA and SQIVND (reference sequence). The CDR3 coding sequence is TGTGCCAGTAGTATAATGGGGCAGGGGGCTTCTGTTGAAAAACTGTTTTTT. It translates to CASSIMGQGASVEKLFF. Variable domain in full (rest from reference TRBV19 and TRBJ1-4): DGGITQSPKYLFRKEGQNVTLSCEQNLNHDAMYWYRQDPGQGLRLIYYSQIVNDFQKGDIAEGYSVSREKKESFPLTVTSAQKNPTAFYLCASSIMGQGASVEKLFFGSGTQLSVL.

The CDR3 loop reads CASSHRVVSDEQYF. CDR3 nucleotides: TGTGCCAGCAGTCACCGGGTAGTCAGCGACGAGCAGTACTTC. The chain employs TRBV6-5 and TRBJ2-7, with D uncertain. This CDR3 region has 14 residues. Germline V gene lookup returns CDR1 MNHEY and CDR2 SVGAGI. Trimming cost V 5 bases and J 5 bases, with 16 bases left between them.

V usage is TRBV7-8 and J usage is TRBJ2-7; D not resolved. The CDR3 has 11 residues. V was trimmed by 6 bases and J by 2 bases, leaving 5 bases between them. The germline CDR1 and CDR2 sequences are SGHVS and FQNEAQ. CDR3 loop: CASSTTYEQYF. CDR3 in DNA: TGTGCCAGCAGTACTACCTACGAGCAGTACTTC. The full variable domain, in which reference TRBV7-8 and TRBJ2-7 provide the parts outside the CDR3, is GAGVSQSPRYKVAKRGQDVALRCDPISGHVSLFWYQQALGQGPEFLTYFQNEAQLDKSGLPSDRFFAERPEGSVSTLKIQRTQQEDSAVYLCASSTTYEQYFGPGTRLTVT.

This rearrangement joins TRBV2 to TRBJ1-3; D remains unclear. The CDR3 covers 14 residues. Germline V gene lookup returns CDR1 SNHLY and CDR2 FYNNEI. Deletions cut 1 base from V and 4 bases from J, with 8 bases between. CDR3 bases: TGTGCCAGCAGTGAAGGGACTGGGGGAAACACCATATATTTT. This sequence encodes CASSEGTGGNTIYF.

The chain links TRBV5-1 to TRBJ1-3; the D is unclear. Germline lookup yields CDR1 SGHRS and CDR2 YFSETQ. The CDR3 is 15 residues long. Trimming pared 4 bases from V and 0 bases from J, leaving 11 bases between. The CDR3 coding sequence is TGCGCCAGCAGCCGGGGTAGCTACTCTGGAAACACCATATATTTT. It is translated as CASSRGSYSGNTIYF.

This clone was observed a few times. V is TRBV6-5 and J is TRBJ1-1; D gene ambiguous. The length of the CDR3 is 14 residues. Trimming pared 2 bases from V and 5 bases from J, leaving 12 bases between. CDR1 and CDR2 (germline): MNHEY, SVGAGI. The CDR3 here is CASSYGAGGTEAFF. CDR3 nucleotide sequence: TGTGCCAGCAGTTACGGCGCAGGAGGGACTGAAGCTTTCTTT.

The chain joins TRBV3-1 (or the pseudogene TRBV3-2) to TRBJ1-1; D call uncertain. V gave up 3 bases and J gave up 0 bases, with 8 bases separating them. The length of the CDR3 is 14 residues. Germline-derived CDR1 and CDR2 are LGHDT and YNNKEL (reference sequence). The CDR3 DNA sequence: TGTGCCAGCAGCCAGAGGGCCATGAACACTGAAGCTTTCTTT. It codes for CASSQRAMNTEAFF.

The chain uses TRBV19 and TRBJ2-3, with D possibly being TRBD2 (5 bases). CDR3 size: 18 residues. Germline V CDR1 and CDR2: LNHDA, SQIVND (reference sequence). The V gene lost 1 base and the J gene lost 2 bases, with 19 bases spanning the gap. CDR3 sequence: CASSIVAGVTRNTDTQYF. The DNA of the CDR3 is TGTGCCAGTAGTATAGTAGCCGGGGTTACCAGAAACACAGATACGCAGTATTTT.

V and J are TRBV9 and TRBJ2-1; 8 bases fit TRBD2. The CDR3 is made up of 15 amino acids. Per germline, CDR1 SGDLS and CDR2 YYNGEE. The J segment lost 1 base and the V segment lost 4 bases, leaving 4 bases of the junction unmatched. The chain's CDR3 is CASSPIAGSYNEQFF. In nucleotides, the CDR3 is TGTGCCAGCAGCCCCATAGCGGGGTCCTACAATGAGCAGTTCTTC.

The chain has TRBV24-1 and TRBJ2-6; tentative D call: TRBD1 (5 bases). Germline loops: CDR1 KGHDR, CDR2 SFDVKD. V lost 2 bases to trimming and J lost 0 bases, with 13 bases between them. This CDR3 is 18 amino acids long. The CDR3 reads CATSDSIGASSGANVLTF. The CDR3 DNA is TGTGCCACCAGTGATTCGATAGGGGCCAGCTCTGGGGCCAACGTCCTGACTTTC.

The chain links TRBV7-8 to TRBJ1-3, with D tentatively TRBD1 (5 bases). The CDR3 is 16 residues long. V was trimmed by 3 bases and J by 1 base, leaving 13 bases between them. The germline V gene encodes CDR1 SGHVS and CDR2 FQNEAQ. Written as DNA, the CDR3 is TGTGCCAGCAGCTTTGGTGGCAGGGTATCTGGAAACACCATATATTTT. It encodes CASSFGGRVSGNTIYF.

The rearrangement uses TRBV15 and TRBJ1-3; D is perhaps TRBD1 (5 bases). Germline V CDR1 and CDR2: LNHNV, YYDKDF (reference sequence). The CDR3 sequence is 16 residues long. V lost 0 bases and J lost 3, with 12 bases in between. The CDR3 loop is CATSREGALGGNTIYF. CDR3 bases: TGTGCCACCAGCAGAGAAGGGGCTTTAGGTGGAAACACCATATATTTT.

This chain links TRBV28 with TRBJ2-5; 7 positions agree with TRBD2. In germline, CDR1 is MDHEN, CDR2 SYDVKM. The CDR3 runs 16 residues. The J segment lost 2 bases and the V segment lost 1 base, leaving 7 bases of the junction unmatched. CDR3: CASSLSAGVGQETQYF. CDR3 DNA sequence: TGTGCCAGCAGTTTATCCGCGGGAGTCGGGCAAGAGACCCAGTACTTC.

V gene TRBV11-2 combines with J gene TRBJ1-2; 12 positions agree with TRBD1. CDR3 length equals 16 residues. Germline CDR1 reads SGHAT; CDR2 reads FQNNGV. Germline trimming cut 5 bases from V and 7 bases from J; bases unmatched to any gene: 11. The CDR3 DNA reads as TGTGCCAGCAGCCTAAGCGCGGGACAGGGGGCGAGTGGCTACACCTTC. Amino acids: CASSLSAGQGASGYTF.

This clone was detected once. The chain carries TRBV7-2 and TRBJ1-5; the match to TRBD1 covers 7 bases. Unmatched junction bases numbered 9, after V lost 4 bases and J lost 6 bases. The CDR3 sequence is 15 residues long. Per the germline V gene, CDR1 is SGHTA and CDR2 is FQGNSA. Here the CDR3 reads CASSSGSTGVQPQHF. Here the CDR3 DNA reads TGTGCCAGCAGCTCGGGATCAACAGGGGTTCAGCCCCAGCATTTT.

This clone was detected once. The rearrangement uses TRBV24-1 and TRBJ1-2, with D possibly TRBD1 on 5 matching bases. The CDR3 covers 14 residues. The germline gives CDR1 KGHDR, CDR2 SFDVKD. V was trimmed by 12 bases and J by 3 bases, leaving 19 bases between them. CDR3 nucleotide sequence: TGTGCCCGAAACTACGGGGGGAGGGACTATGGCTACACCTTC. Protein product: CARNYGGRDYGYTF.

The chain employs TRBV7-9 and TRBJ1-6, with D possibly being TRBD1 (6 bases). The germline gives CDR1 SEHNR, CDR2 FQNEAQ (reference sequence). This CDR3 region has 13 residues. Trimming left V 0 bases short and J 11 bases short, with 8 bases between. The CDR3 DNA sequence: TGTGCCAGCAGCTTAGCGGGGGGGCCACCCCTCCACTTT. This codes for CASSLAGGPPLHF.

This sequence joins TRBV5-1 and TRBJ2-3, with 9 bases that match TRBD2. Germline trimming cut 7 bases from V and 4 bases from J; bases unmatched to any gene: 4. This CDR3 spans 13 amino acids. Germline CDR1 is SGHRS and CDR2 is YFSETQ. CDR3 in DNA: TGCGCCAGCGGCGGGAGGGCCCCAGATACGCAGTATTTT. It encodes CASGGRAPDTQYF.

J is TRBJ1-1 and V is TRBV7-6; 8 bases align to TRBD1. The CDR3 totals 14 residues. Germline V gives CDR1 SGHVS, CDR2 FNYEAQ. Trimming cost V 3 bases and J 1 base; bases outside gene matches: 1. The CDR3 DNA reads as TGTGCCAGCAGCTTGGACAGGGCGAACACTGAAGCTTTCTTT. This codes for CASSLDRANTEAFF.

This chain joins TRBV2 and TRBJ2-2; D gene uncertain. CDR3 length: 13 residues. Germline V gives CDR1 SNHLY, CDR2 FYNNEI. The V end lost 6 bases, the J end lost 6 bases, and 11 bases lay between the germline ends. The chain's CDR3 is CASRARISGELFF. The CDR3 bases are TGTGCCAGCAGGGCCCGTATTTCCGGGGAGCTGTTTTTT.

The V call is TRBV11-3, the J call TRBJ2-1, with a weak D call TRBD1 (5 bases). The germline V gene encodes CDR1 SGHNT and CDR2 YENEEA. The CDR3 has 16 residues. The V and J ends lost 2 bases and 1 base respectively, with 12 bases between them. CDR3 nucleotides: TGTGCCAGCAGCTTATGGGGTGCAGGGTCCTACAATGAGCAGTTCTTC. Translated: CASSLWGAGSYNEQFF.

The chain joins TRBV6-1 to TRBJ1-2; weak D call: TRBD1 (5 bases). This CDR3 contains 13 residues. Per germline, CDR1 MNHNS and CDR2 SASEGT. V was pared by 3 bases and J by 1 base, with 6 bases between. The CDR3 bases are TGTGCCAGCAGTGATCAGGGTAACTATGGCTACACCTTC. It translates to CASSDQGNYGYTF.

V usage is TRBV28 and J usage is TRBJ2-5, with a tentative D call TRBD2 (6 bases). V shed 3 bases and J shed 1 base, with 12 bases lying between them. The CDR3 is made up of 15 amino acids. Germline V CDR1 and CDR2: MDHEN, SYDVKM. The DNA for the CDR3 is TGTGCCAGCAGTTTGGCGGGGTGGACCCAAGAGACCCAGTACTTC. It codes for CASSLAGWTQETQYF.

V is TRBV5-1 and J is TRBJ2-7, with 9 bases identical to TRBD1. V lost 2 bases, J lost 2 bases, and 8 bases stayed unmatched. The CDR3 has 16 residues. Germline-derived CDR1 and CDR2 are SGHRS and YFSETQ. The CDR3 DNA sequence: TGCGCCAGCAGCTTAACCTCCCGACAGGGGGCCTACGAGCAGTACTTC. This translates into CASSLTSRQGAYEQYF.